This T cell receptor (beta chain) was identified during a study of blood T cell repertoires in COVID-19. Overall study context: COVID-19 samples, acute and convalescent, were from the United States, Italy and Spain. T cells, B-cell-depleted T cells, or PBMCs supplied cDNA or gDNA.

Germline V lookup: CDR1 GTSNPN, CDR2 SVGIG (reference sequence). The CDR3 has 13 residues. The ends lost 2 bases at V and 7 bases at J; junction bases unmatched: 4. In its sample, this clone was seen a few times. Original analysis: It was from reference gene primer amplification that nucleated cell counts were estimated. The data were produced by immunoSEQ multiplex PCR, yet TCRdb's version contains in-frame clones alone and is incomplete. V and J calls and clone size are given by that table; D and trimming were obtained from the DNA. The sample holds roughly 200,000 clones, 90% seen once. The specimen was peripheral blood. The genes are TRBV30 and TRBJ2-5, with TRBD2 identical over 10 bases. This sequence was found in a man over 45 with acute or convalescent COVID-19. The CDR3 DNA reads as TGTGCCTGGAGTCCTAGCGGGAGCGTGACCCAGTACTTC. Translation: CAWSPSGSVTQYF.